The source of this T cell receptor beta chain is a study of vaccination and CD4 T cells after COVID-19. For the study at large: Two of the convalescents were Hispanic, and the group consisted of six males and four females. Overlapping spike peptides of SARS-CoV-2, HCoV-NL63, HCoV-OC43 and HCoV-229E were used, and cells were stimulated with them.

A few counts support this clonotype. The antigen remains undetermined. Treatment in this sample: roughly 10-day PBMC culture with coronavirus spike peptide pools or control peptides (ViraFEST assay). Culture proceeded for around ten days, and CD4+ T cells were then isolated by negative selection. The Oncomine TCR Beta short-read assay sequenced DNA from cultured CD4+ T cells. TCRdb re-called the PCR reads with MiXCR, one entry per CDR3 protein. The sample gives thousands of distinct CDR3 sequences, around two fifths of which show up once; about 33% is in the top ten. Trimming pared 2 bases from V and 3 bases from J, leaving 7 bases between. The CDR3 extends over 13 amino acids. CDR1 MNHEY and CDR2 SVGEGT come from the germline V gene.

The receptor's source is a human donor who had recovered from COVID-19. The sequenced sample was CD4+ T cells from blood, cultured in vitro. V and J are TRBV6-2 or TRBV6-3 and TRBJ1-1; D is ambiguous. The CDR3 nucleotides are TGTGCCAGCAGTTACGTGGGGTACACTGAAGCTTTCTTT. Amino acid sequence: CASSYVGYTEAFF.